Described below is a single TCR beta chain sequence and its context. Libraries were prepared by immunoSEQ multiplex PCR; TCRdb keeps only in-frame clonotypes and omits some of them. Counted here are over 95,000 clones, about 89% occurring once; the ten biggest clones make up roughly 19%. This entry is derived from a study of blood T cell repertoires in COVID-19. In the study overall: Samples came from the United States, Italy and Spain, spanning acute and convalescent COVID-19. PBMCs, B-cell-depleted T cells, or T cells provided the cDNA or gDNA that made up the material.

There are 14 residues in the CDR3. Germline values: CDR1 KGHSH, CDR2 LQKENI. The V and J ends lost 3 bases and 2 bases respectively, with 9 bases between them. The sequencing sample was made of peripheral blood. The chain employs TRBV18 and TRBJ2-3; no firm D call. The source is a human donor with acute or convalescent COVID-19. The donor label of this sample is uncertain. The CDR3 coding sequence is TGTGCCAGCTCACCTCGGCTAGACACAGATACGCAGTATTTT. Encoded protein: CASSPRLDTDTQYF.